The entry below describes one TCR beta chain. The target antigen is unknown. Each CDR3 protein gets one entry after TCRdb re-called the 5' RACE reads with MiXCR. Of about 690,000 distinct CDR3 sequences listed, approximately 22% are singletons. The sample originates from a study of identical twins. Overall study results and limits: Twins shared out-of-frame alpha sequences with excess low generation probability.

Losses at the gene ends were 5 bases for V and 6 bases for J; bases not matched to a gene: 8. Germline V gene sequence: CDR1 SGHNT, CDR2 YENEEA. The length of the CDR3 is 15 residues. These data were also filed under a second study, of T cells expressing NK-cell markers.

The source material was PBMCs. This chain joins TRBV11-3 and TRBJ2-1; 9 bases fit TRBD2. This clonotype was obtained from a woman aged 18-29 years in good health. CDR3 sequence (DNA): TGTGCCAGCAGCCCCGCGGGGGGGACGGGCAATGAGCAGTTCTTC. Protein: CASSPAGGTGNEQFF.